A selection of T cell receptor beta chains follows, all from one sample in a study of blood T cell repertoires in COVID-19. Only in-frame clones appear in the TCRdb table, and some are missing; sequencing was by immunoSEQ multiplex PCR. The sample yields around 260,000 clones, roughly 90% seen once. Material for sequencing was peripheral blood. The receptors stem from a man between 25 and 39 years old with active or convalescent COVID-19. CDR3s include the opening cysteine and the closing phenylalanine or tryptophan. D genes are given only for firm matches. Clone size, where shown, is once, few, many, or a class for clones that have expanded.

cdr3_nt: TGTGCCAGCAGCGACCAGAGACAGGGTCCGTACGAGCAGTACTTC; cdr3_aa: CASSDQRQGPYEQYF; j_call: TRBJ2-7; cdr3_length: 15; clone_size: NA; v_call: TRBV5-4; d_call: TRBD1
cdr3_nt: TGTGCCAGCTCACCGGCTCGGGGGATCGATCAGCCCCAGCATTTT; cdr3_aa: CASSPARGIDQPQHF; j_call: TRBJ1-5; cdr3_length: 15; clone_size: NA; v_call: TRBV18; d_call: NA
cdr3_nt: TGTGCCAGCAGCTTAGCCCCTGGCAAGATTAAGTACAATGAGCAGTTCTTC; cdr3_aa: CASSLAPGKIKYNEQFF; j_call: TRBJ2-1; cdr3_length: 17; clone_size: NA; v_call: TRBV7-9; d_call: NA
cdr3_nt: TGTGCCAGCAGTGTTGGCAGGGGGCCCTTGGACACCGGGGAGCTGTTTTTT; cdr3_aa: CASSVGRGPLDTGELFF; j_call: TRBJ2-2; cdr3_length: 17; clone_size: NA; v_call: TRBV7-9; d_call: TRBD1
cdr3_nt: TGTGCCAGCAGTTACATGGGGGGACTCACAGATACGCAGTATTTT; cdr3_aa: CASSYMGGLTDTQYF; j_call: TRBJ2-3; cdr3_length: 15; clone_size: NA; v_call: TRBV6-2/TRBV6-3; d_call: NA
cdr3_nt: TGTGCCAGTGCCGAAGACAGGGGGAATGAAAAACTGTTTTTT; cdr3_aa: CASAEDRGNEKLFF; j_call: TRBJ1-4; cdr3_length: 14; clone_size: NA; v_call: TRBV3-1/TRBV3-2; d_call: TRBD1
cdr3_nt: TGTGCCAGCAGCTTAGACAGGGAGGCCGAGCAGTACTTC; cdr3_aa: CASSLDREAEQYF; j_call: TRBJ2-7; cdr3_length: 13; clone_size: once; v_call: TRBV11-2; d_call: NA
cdr3_nt: TGTGCCAGTACCATAGACAGAATGAACACTGAAGCTTTCTTT; cdr3_aa: CASTIDRMNTEAFF; j_call: TRBJ1-1; cdr3_length: 14; clone_size: NA; v_call: TRBV19; d_call: NA
cdr3_nt: TGTGCCAGCAGCCAGGGGAGAGATTCACCCCTCCACTTT; cdr3_aa: CASSQGRDSPLHF; j_call: TRBJ1-6; cdr3_length: 13; clone_size: NA; v_call: TRBV3-1/TRBV3-2; d_call: NA
cdr3_nt: TGTGCCAGCAGTCGCCAGGGGGCTTGGCAGCCCCAGCATTTT; cdr3_aa: CASSRQGAWQPQHF; j_call: TRBJ1-5; cdr3_length: 14; clone_size: NA; v_call: TRBV6-5; d_call: TRBD1
cdr3_nt: TGTGCCAGCAGCTGGATGACAGGGGATGGATCATCCCTCCACTTT; cdr3_aa: CASSWMTGDGSSLHF; j_call: TRBJ1-6; cdr3_length: 15; clone_size: NA; v_call: TRBV5-6; d_call: TRBD1
cdr3_nt: TGTGCCAGCAGCGAGATTCTGTCGGTTATAAGTAGCGAGCAGTACTTC; cdr3_aa: CASSEILSVISSEQYF; j_call: TRBJ2-7; cdr3_length: 16; clone_size: NA; v_call: TRBV6-2/TRBV6-3; d_call: NA
cdr3_nt: TGCGCCAGCAGCCTAACGGGACAGTCGCCTATCACCTTC; cdr3_aa: CASSLTGQSPITF; j_call: TRBJ1-2; cdr3_length: 13; clone_size: NA; v_call: TRBV4-3; d_call: TRBD1
cdr3_nt: TGTGCCAGCAGCAATCCCCTCACTGGTGGTAGCGCGGCCCAAGAGACCCAGTACTTC; cdr3_aa: CASSNPLTGGSAAQETQYF; j_call: TRBJ2-5; cdr3_length: 19; clone_size: NA; v_call: TRBV9; d_call: NA
cdr3_nt: TGTGCCAGCAGCCCAGACGCAACTAATGAAAAACTGTTTTTT; cdr3_aa: CASSPDATNEKLFF; j_call: TRBJ1-4; cdr3_length: 14; clone_size: NA; v_call: TRBV3-1/TRBV3-2; d_call: NA
cdr3_nt: TGTGCCAGCAGCGATGGGACAGGCCGAAATCAGCCCCAGCATTTT; cdr3_aa: CASSDGTGRNQPQHF; j_call: TRBJ1-5; cdr3_length: 15; clone_size: once; v_call: TRBV9; d_call: TRBD1
cdr3_nt: TGTGCCAGCAGTTTACAGGGAAGTCAAGCTTTCTTT; cdr3_aa: CASSLQGSQAFF; j_call: TRBJ1-1; cdr3_length: 12; clone_size: NA; v_call: TRBV12-3/TRBV12-4; d_call: NA
cdr3_nt: TGTGCCAGCAGCTTAGATAAGGCCTCGGACAGGGGGCTGGATACGCAGTATTTT; cdr3_aa: CASSLDKASDRGLDTQYF; j_call: TRBJ2-3; cdr3_length: 18; clone_size: NA; v_call: TRBV11-3; d_call: TRBD1
cdr3_nt: TGCGCCAGCAGCCCAGGAGGGGAGGTTGTGGTCAATGAGCAGTTCTTC; cdr3_aa: CASSPGGEVVVNEQFF; j_call: TRBJ2-1; cdr3_length: 16; clone_size: NA; v_call: TRBV4-3; d_call: NA
cdr3_nt: TGTGCCAGCAGCTTGTGGGGAGGGGCCGGAGGCTACACCTTC; cdr3_aa: CASSLWGGAGGYTF; j_call: TRBJ1-2; cdr3_length: 14; clone_size: NA; v_call: TRBV5-6; d_call: NA
cdr3_nt: TGTGCCAGCTCACCAGGACTCTCCAGTGAGCAGTTCTTC; cdr3_aa: CASSPGLSSEQFF; j_call: TRBJ2-1; cdr3_length: 13; clone_size: NA; v_call: TRBV18; d_call: NA
cdr3_nt: TGCGCCAGCAGCCCACAACTGGGGCAAAATACTAACTATGGCTACACCTTC; cdr3_aa: CASSPQLGQNTNYGYTF; j_call: TRBJ1-2; cdr3_length: 17; clone_size: NA; v_call: TRBV4-3; d_call: NA
cdr3_nt: TGTGCCACCAGTCCTGGACAGGGGGTCGGGAACACCGGGGAGCTGTTTTTT; cdr3_aa: CATSPGQGVGNTGELFF; j_call: TRBJ2-2; cdr3_length: 17; clone_size: NA; v_call: TRBV24-1; d_call: TRBD1
cdr3_nt: TGTGCCAGCAGCTTTGGGGACAGCCTTTTCACTGAAGCTTTCTTT; cdr3_aa: CASSFGDSLFTEAFF; j_call: TRBJ1-1; cdr3_length: 15; clone_size: NA; v_call: TRBV5-6; d_call: TRBD1
cdr3_nt: TGTGCCAGCAGACTAGGACAGAGAAATTCACCCCTCCACTTT; cdr3_aa: CASRLGQRNSPLHF; j_call: TRBJ1-6; cdr3_length: 14; clone_size: NA; v_call: TRBV6-6; d_call: NA
cdr3_nt: TGTGCCAGCAGCTCGAAGACAGGGGGTTACGAGCAGTACTTC; cdr3_aa: CASSSKTGGYEQYF; j_call: TRBJ2-7; cdr3_length: 14; clone_size: NA; v_call: TRBV7-9; d_call: TRBD1